This TCR beta chain was captured in a study of blood T cell repertoires in COVID-19. CDR1 MDHEN and CDR2 SYDVKM come from the germline V gene. The CDR3 loop spans 14 amino acids. V was trimmed by 6 bases and J by 3 bases, leaving 14 bases between them. Profiled with immunoSEQ multiplex PCR; TCRdb holds only in-frame clones, not every one. The table shows roughly 50,000 clones, with roughly 79% occurring only once. This sequence was found in a woman aged 55-69 years with acute or convalescent COVID-19. The chain employs TRBV28 and TRBJ1-2; D might be TRBD1 (6 bases). Material for sequencing was peripheral blood. This chain's CDR3 is CASRVGQRDYGYTF. The CDR3 DNA follows: TGTGCCAGCAGGGTTGGACAGCGCGACTATGGCTACACCTTC.